These T cell receptor beta chains were read from a single sample in a study of blood T cells in healthy people across ages. TCRdb re-derived calls from the 5' RACE reads in MiXCR, one entry per CDR3 protein. The profile covers 1.8 million or so distinct CDR3 sequences, with 39% appearing a single time and approximately 22% taken by the ten largest. Source material: blood. Receptor source: a human donor in good health. CDR3s include the opening cysteine and the closing phenylalanine or tryptophan. Fields, in order: V gene, clone size, D gene, J gene, CDR3 protein, CDR3 DNA. D genes are given only for firm matches. Size values are once, few and many counts, or a class for expanded clones, and some rows have none.

TRBV12-3/TRBV12-4	-	TRBD1	TRBJ2-6	CASSSGQYGGGANVLTF	TGTGCCAGCAGTTCGGGACAGTATGGAGGTGGGGCCAACGTCCTGACTTTC
TRBV6-5	-	-	TRBJ1-4	CASSLRDIGLEKLFF	TGTGCCAGCAGCCTCCGGGACATAGGACTAGAAAAACTGTTTTTT
TRBV7-9	-	-	TRBJ1-6	CASSFGFRSPYNSPLHF	TGTGCCAGCAGCTTTGGGTTCAGGAGCCCCTATAATTCACCCCTCCACTTT
TRBV5-1	few	TRBD2	TRBJ2-7	CASSQRRAGSYEQYF	TGCGCCAGCAGCCAGCGACGAGCGGGATCCTACGAGCAGTACTTC
TRBV9	few	-	TRBJ2-1	CASSLGGTSYNEQFF	TGTGCCAGCAGCTTGGGGGGAACATCCTACAATGAGCAGTTCTTC
TRBV6-5	-	TRBD2	TRBJ2-5	CASSYQRGGYRETQYF	TGTGCCAGCAGTTATCAGCGGGGGGGATACCGAGAGACCCAGTACTTC
TRBV13	once	-	TRBJ2-7	CASSSYRSSYEQYF	TGTGCCAGCAGCTCGTACAGGAGCTCCTACGAGCAGTACTTC
TRBV20-1	-	-	TRBJ2-1	CSAAGGVEQFF	TGCAGTGCTGCCGGGGGCGTCGAGCAGTTCTTC
TRBV6-5	-	-	TRBJ1-1	CASSALGPTEAFF	TGTGCCAGCAGTGCACTAGGTCCTACCGAAGCTTTCTTT
TRBV10-3	few	TRBD2	TRBJ2-1	CASKAGEINNEQFF	TGTGCCTCCAAAGCGGGGGAGATTAACAATGAGCAGTTCTTC
TRBV7-2	-	-	TRBJ2-3	CAGRLSGDRTDTQYF	TGTGCCGGCAGACTCTCAGGGGATCGCACAGATACGCAGTATTTT
TRBV27	few	-	TRBJ1-2	CASSLGRGQGYTF	TGTGCCAGCAGTTTAGGACGGGGGCAAGGCTACACCTTC
TRBV12-3/TRBV12-4	-	TRBD1	TRBJ1-4	CASSLRSTGRQKLFF	TGTGCCAGCAGTTTAAGGTCGACAGGGAGGCAAAAACTGTTTTTT
TRBV5-1	-	-	TRBJ2-5	CASSLSHEAGTQYF	TGCGCCAGCAGCTTGAGCCACGAGGCGGGGACCCAGTACTTC
TRBV29-1	few	-	TRBJ2-3	CSASPGETDTQYF	TGCAGCGCGTCGCCGGGCGAGACAGATACGCAGTATTTT
TRBV13	-	TRBD2	TRBJ2-5	CASRTSGDQETQYF	TGTGCCAGCAGGACTAGCGGGGACCAAGAGACCCAGTACTTC
TRBV9	-	-	TRBJ2-5	CASSPRFSETRYF	TGTGCCAGCAGCCCCCGGTTTTCAGAGACCCGGTACTTC
TRBV5-1	-	TRBD1	TRBJ1-1	CASSPTGTLNTEAFF	TGCGCCAGCAGCCCGACAGGGACGTTGAACACTGAAGCTTTCTTT
TRBV4-2	-	-	TRBJ2-7	CASSPGGDLPTQYF	TGTGCCAGCAGCCCCGGAGGGGATCTACCTACGCAGTACTTC
TRBV2	-	-	TRBJ2-5	CASRPGGAPQETQYF	TGTGCCAGCAGACCTGGGGGGGCTCCCCAAGAGACCCAGTACTTC
TRBV28	few	-	TRBJ1-1	CASSLTTEPDFF	TGTGCCAGCAGTTTGACAACAGAGCCGGATTTCTTT
TRBV20-1	few	-	TRBJ1-5	CSARVVWGNQPQHF	TGCAGTGCTAGAGTGGTTTGGGGCAATCAGCCCCAGCATTTT
TRBV7-2	-	-	TRBJ1-1	CASSSALGTEAFF	TGTGCCAGCAGTTCAGCCCTCGGGACTGAAGCTTTCTTT
TRBV30	-	-	TRBJ1-1	CAWSVYGYTEAFF	TGTGCCTGGAGTGTTTATGGGTACACTGAAGCTTTCTTT